This TCR beta chain came from a study of tumor and adjacent non-tumor tissue in lung cancer. In the study overall: Samples averaged roughly 4.2 million productive TCRbeta reads each.

Turning to this clonotype: Its target is not known. Because it lacks the conserved phenylalanine or tryptophan at the end, this CDR3 is likely a read error.

TCRbeta libraries were built with three rounds of nested PCR, modified from ARM-PCR. MiXCR, run by TCRdb on the multiplex PCR reads, gives a single entry per CDR3 protein. The table records around 40,000 distinct CDR3 sequences, 60% of them present only once. The study, taken as a whole, reports: Tumor tissue had significantly higher TCR diversity than normal lung.

This sample's RNA came from whole unsorted tissue. More than 3 cm separated this lung sample from the edge of the tumor. The germline CDR1 and CDR2 sequences are SGHAT and FQNNGV. The CDR3 is made up of 19 amino acids. The gene calls are TRBV11-2 and TRBJ2-3, with 7 bases identical to TRBD2. The clonotype originates from a man aged 45-60 years with non-small cell lung cancer. The sequencing sample was made of distant non-tumor lung tissue. CDR3 sequence (DNA): TGTGCCGGCAGCTTATCTAGAGCGGCGGGAGTACGAGGCACAGATACGCAGTATATT. Encoded protein: CAGSLSRAAGVRGTDTQYI.